These 18 T cell receptor beta chains came from one sample sequenced in a study of T-cell reconstitution after alpha-beta-depleted transplantation in children. Preparing the TCRbeta library involved the use of unique molecular identifiers. TCRdb recomputed calls from the PCR reads with MiXCR, one row per CDR3 protein. This table has 300,000 or so distinct CDR3 sequences, 9.9% appearing once. This material consisted of PBMCs from the stem cell graft donor, taken from the stem cell graft. The receptors come from a human donor who donated a stem cell graft to a child with SCID.

This clonotype was seen repeatedly, ten times or more. The V call is TRBV18, the J call TRBJ2-3; D unclear. With 5 bases removed from V and 2 bases from J, the gap between germline ends came to 11 bases. Per germline, CDR1 KGHSH and CDR2 LQKENI. CDR3 length: 14 amino acids. Here the CDR3 DNA reads TGTGCCAGCTCATATCAGGATTACACAGATACGCAGTATTTT. Its translation is CASSYQDYTDTQYF.

This clonotype was counted between two and nine times. The chain links TRBV2 to TRBJ2-1; D remains unclear. The CDR3 runs 13 residues. CDR1 and CDR2 (germline): SNHLY, FYNNEI. Trimming took 4 bases from V and 7 from J, leaving 11 bases between them. CDR3: CASSGGQTNEQFF. In DNA form, the CDR3 reads TGTGCCAGCAGTGGTGGCCAAACAAATGAGCAGTTCTTC. The variable domain in full, completed from reference TRBV2 and TRBJ2-1, reads EPEVTQTPSHQVTQMGQEVILRCVPISNHLYFYWYRQILGQKVEFLVSFYNNEISEKSEIFDDQFSVERPDGSNFTLKIRSTKLEDSAMYFCASSGGQTNEQFFGPGTRLTVL.

The chain has TRBV20-1 and TRBJ2-7; 8 bases line up with TRBD1. The CDR3 covers 12 residues. Germline V gives CDR1 DFQATT, CDR2 SNEGSKA (reference sequence). The ends lost 5 bases at V and 9 bases at J; junction bases unmatched: 9. The CDR3: CSALDRDSWQYF. The DNA for the CDR3 is TGCAGTGCTCTGGACAGGGATAGTTGGCAGTACTTC.

The CDR3 nucleotides read TGTGCCAGCAGCTTAAGCGGTGTTGGGACCTACGAGCAGTACTTC. As protein: CASSLSGVGTYEQYF. This sequence joins TRBV7-9 and TRBJ2-7, with D possibly matching TRBD2 (5 bases). Germline values: CDR1 SEHNR, CDR2 FQNEAQ (reference sequence). This CDR3 is built from 15 residues. V lost 2 bases to trimming and J lost 2 bases, with 13 bases between them.

This clonotype showed up just a few times. The rearrangement uses TRBV5-1 and TRBJ2-7; tentative D call: TRBD2 (6 bases). Deletions cut 4 bases from V and 4 bases from J, with 15 bases between. CDR1 SGHRS and CDR2 YFSETQ come from the germline V gene. This CDR3 has 14 amino acids. The CDR3 reads CASSLRDGQYEQYF. CDR3 DNA: TGCGCCAGCAGCCTGCGGGACGGGCAATACGAGCAGTACTTC.

This clonotype was seen a few times. CDR3 sequence (DNA): TGTGCCAGCAGCCAACCCCGGGGGCCTTTCTCGTCAAACTATGGCTACACCTTC. Protein sequence: CASSQPRGPFSSNYGYTF. V is TRBV3-1 and J is TRBJ1-2, with D tentatively TRBD1 (6 bases). CDR3 length: 18 amino acids. Trimming shortened V by 2 bases and J by 2 bases, and 21 bases separated the two germline ends. The V gene's germline CDR1 is LGHDT and CDR2 YNNKEL (reference sequence).

This clonotype was seen a handful of times. The rearrangement joins TRBV20-1 to TRBJ2-7; D remains ambiguous. This CDR3 spans 14 amino acids. Germline assignment: CDR1 DFQATT and CDR2 SNEGSKA (reference sequence). With 1 base removed from V and 6 bases from J, the gap between germline ends came to 16 bases. CDR3 in amino acids: CSARGLGQPVEQYF. The CDR3 DNA reads as TGCAGTGCTAGAGGGCTTGGGCAGCCCGTCGAGCAGTACTTC.

Details on this clonotype: The germline gene is not matched at one end of the junction; a read error may be the cause. J is TRBJ2-1 and V is TRBV5-5, with D perhaps TRBD1 (5 bases). Germline CDR1 and CDR2: SGHKS and YYEKEE (reference sequence). This CDR3 has 16 residues. CDR3 sequence reads: CASSLRFVGAYNKQFF. The CDR3 coding sequence is TGTGCCAGCAGCTTGCGTTTTGTAGGGGCCTACAATAAGCAGTTCTTC.

This chain joins TRBV12-3 or TRBV12-4 and TRBJ1-5; TRBD1 matches at 8 bases. J lost 9 bases, V lost 5 bases, and 6 bases had no gene match. This CDR3 comprises 13 residues. The CDR3 loop is CASSRTGIWPQHF. The CDR3 DNA sequence: TGTGCCAGCAGTCGGACAGGGATTTGGCCCCAGCATTTT.

The sample holds a few counts of this clonotype. This chain uses TRBV7-2 with TRBJ2-3; D is unresolved. This CDR3 contains 14 residues. The germline V and J ends were trimmed by 1 base and 4 bases, with 9 bases remaining between them. Germline-derived CDR1 and CDR2 are SGHTA and FQGNSA. CDR3 DNA sequence: TGTGCCAGCAGCTTAGATCTGGCGGCAGATACGCAGTATTTT. Its translation is CASSLDLAADTQYF.

This clonotype was recorded many times. This chain connects TRBV6-1 to TRBJ2-7; TRBD1 matches 7 bases. This CDR3 contains 14 residues. Trimming cost V 6 bases and J 3 bases; bases outside gene matches: 8. Germline CDR1 and CDR2: MNHNS and SASEGT. The CDR3 nucleotides are TGTGCCAGCAGAAACCGGGACAGCAACTACGAGCAGTACTTC. Translation: CASRNRDSNYEQYF.

This clonotype was picked up many times. The V and J genes are TRBV29-1 and TRBJ2-1; TRBD2 is a possible D gene (5 bases). The CDR3 spans 13 residues. V lost 4 bases to trimming and J lost 3 bases, with 10 bases between them. Per the germline V gene, CDR1 is SQVTM and CDR2 is ANQGSEA. The CDR3, as DNA: TGCAGCGTTGTATACGGGAACTACAATGAGCAGTTCTTC. Encoded protein: CSVVYGNYNEQFF.

This chain uses TRBV19 with TRBJ1-1, with TRBD1 matching 8 bases. Germline CDR1 reads LNHDA; CDR2 reads SQIVND (reference sequence). V dropped 8 bases and J dropped 4; count of bases not matched to a gene: 9. This CDR3 is 14 amino acids long. This chain's CDR3 is CASGYRGEFTEAFF. The CDR3 region has the DNA TGTGCCAGTGGGTACAGGGGGGAGTTCACTGAAGCTTTCTTT.

This clonotype was recorded a few times. The CDR3 protein is CSVEIGYYEQYF. DNA for the CDR3: TGCAGCGTTGAAATAGGGTACTACGAGCAGTACTTC. The V gene is TRBV29-1, the J gene TRBJ2-7; D is undetermined. The CDR3 length is 12 residues. Germline loops: CDR1 SQVTM, CDR2 ANQGSEA. V was pared by 2 bases and J by 3 bases, with 8 bases between.

The rearrangement uses TRBV5-1 and TRBJ1-1; tentatively, D is TRBD1 (5 bases). Germline CDR1 SGHRS, CDR2 YFSETQ. V was shortened by 0 bases and J by 4 bases, with 13 bases between the two germline ends. CDR3 length: 15 residues. The CDR3 reads CASSLAGRQGTEAFF. The CDR3 region has the DNA TGCGCCAGCAGCTTGGCAGGGAGGCAGGGCACTGAAGCTTTCTTT.

The rearrangement links TRBV29-1 to TRBJ2-7; 9 positions agree with TRBD1. Per the germline V gene, CDR1 is SQVTM and CDR2 is ANQGSEA. The CDR3 sequence is 14 residues long. Trimming took 6 bases from V and 4 from J; bases not matched to a gene: 10. CDR3 DNA sequence: TGCAGCGTGGACTCAGGGACAGGGATTTACGAGCAGTACTTC. Translating gives CSVDSGTGIYEQYF.

CDR3 sequence: CASSYTPQGFGNTIYF. CDR3 DNA sequence: TGTGCCAGCAGTTACACTCCACAGGGTTTTGGAAACACCATATATTTT. The chain carries TRBV6-5 and TRBJ1-3; D may be TRBD1 (6 bases). The germline V gene encodes CDR1 MNHEY and CDR2 SVGAGI. This CDR3 is 16 amino acids long. V dropped 2 bases and J dropped 3 bases, with 14 bases sitting between them.

This clonotype showed up just a few times. The rearrangement joins TRBV14 to TRBJ2-7; 7 bases are shared with TRBD1. This CDR3 contains 15 residues. Per germline, CDR1 SGHDN and CDR2 FVKESK. V shed 0 bases and J 2 bases; nucleotides not matched to a gene: 4. CDR3 nucleotide sequence: TGTGCCAGCAGCCAAGACTGGACAGGCGCCTACGAGCAGTACTTC. Translation: CASSQDWTGAYEQYF.